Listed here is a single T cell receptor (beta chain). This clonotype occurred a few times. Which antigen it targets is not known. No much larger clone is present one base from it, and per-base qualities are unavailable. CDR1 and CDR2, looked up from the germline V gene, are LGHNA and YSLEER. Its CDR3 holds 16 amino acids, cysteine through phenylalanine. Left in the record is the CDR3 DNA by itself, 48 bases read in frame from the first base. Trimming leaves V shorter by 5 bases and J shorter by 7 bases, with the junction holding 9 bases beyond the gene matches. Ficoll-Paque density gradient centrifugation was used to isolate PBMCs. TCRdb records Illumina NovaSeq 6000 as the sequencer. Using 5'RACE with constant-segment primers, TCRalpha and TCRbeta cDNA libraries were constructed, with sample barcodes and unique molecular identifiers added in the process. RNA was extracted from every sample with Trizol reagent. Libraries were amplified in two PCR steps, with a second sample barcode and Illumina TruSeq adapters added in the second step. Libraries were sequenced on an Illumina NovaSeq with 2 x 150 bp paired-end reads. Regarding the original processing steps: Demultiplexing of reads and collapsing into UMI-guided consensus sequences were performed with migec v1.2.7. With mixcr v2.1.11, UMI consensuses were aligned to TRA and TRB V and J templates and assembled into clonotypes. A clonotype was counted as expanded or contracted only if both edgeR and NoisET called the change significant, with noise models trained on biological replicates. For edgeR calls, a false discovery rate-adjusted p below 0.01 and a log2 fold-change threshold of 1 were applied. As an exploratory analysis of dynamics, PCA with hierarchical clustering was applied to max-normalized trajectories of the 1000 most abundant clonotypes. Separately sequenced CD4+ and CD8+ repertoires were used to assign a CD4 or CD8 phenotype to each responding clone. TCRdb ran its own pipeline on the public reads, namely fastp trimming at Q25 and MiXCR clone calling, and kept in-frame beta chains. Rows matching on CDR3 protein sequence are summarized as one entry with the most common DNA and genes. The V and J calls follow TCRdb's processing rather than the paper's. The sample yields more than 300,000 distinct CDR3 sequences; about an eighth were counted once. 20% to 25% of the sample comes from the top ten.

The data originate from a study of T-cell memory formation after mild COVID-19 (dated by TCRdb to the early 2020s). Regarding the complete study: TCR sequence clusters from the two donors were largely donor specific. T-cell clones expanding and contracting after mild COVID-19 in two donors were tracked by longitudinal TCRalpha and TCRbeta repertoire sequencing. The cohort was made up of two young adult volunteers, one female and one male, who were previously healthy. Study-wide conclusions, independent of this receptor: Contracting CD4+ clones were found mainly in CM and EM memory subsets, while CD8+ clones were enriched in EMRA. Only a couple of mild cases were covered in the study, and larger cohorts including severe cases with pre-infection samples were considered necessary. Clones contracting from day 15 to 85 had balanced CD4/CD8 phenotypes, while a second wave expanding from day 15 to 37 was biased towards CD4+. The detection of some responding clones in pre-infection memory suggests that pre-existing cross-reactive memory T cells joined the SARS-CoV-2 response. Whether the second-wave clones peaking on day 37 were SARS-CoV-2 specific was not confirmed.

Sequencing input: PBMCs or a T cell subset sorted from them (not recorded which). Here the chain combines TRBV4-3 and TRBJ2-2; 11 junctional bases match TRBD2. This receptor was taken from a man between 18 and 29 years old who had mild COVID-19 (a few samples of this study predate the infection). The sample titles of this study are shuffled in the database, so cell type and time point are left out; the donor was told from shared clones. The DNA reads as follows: TGCGCCAGCAGCTCCGGGACTAGCGGCGTTGGCGGGGAGCTGTTTTTT. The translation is CASSSGTSGVGGELFF.